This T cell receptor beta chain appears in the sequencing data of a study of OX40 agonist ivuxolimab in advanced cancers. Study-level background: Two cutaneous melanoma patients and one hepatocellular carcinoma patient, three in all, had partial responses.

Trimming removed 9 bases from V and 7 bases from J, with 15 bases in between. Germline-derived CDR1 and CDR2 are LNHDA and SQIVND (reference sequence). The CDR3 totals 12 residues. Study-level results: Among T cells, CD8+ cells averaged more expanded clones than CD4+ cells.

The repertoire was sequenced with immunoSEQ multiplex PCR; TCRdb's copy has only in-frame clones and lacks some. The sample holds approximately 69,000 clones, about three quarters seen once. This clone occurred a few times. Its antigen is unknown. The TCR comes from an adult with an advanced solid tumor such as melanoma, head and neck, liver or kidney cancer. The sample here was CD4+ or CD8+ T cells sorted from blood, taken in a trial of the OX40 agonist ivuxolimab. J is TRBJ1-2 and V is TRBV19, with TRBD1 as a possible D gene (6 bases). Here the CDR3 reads CASNQGFGGYTF. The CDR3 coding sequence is TGTGCCAGCAATCAGGGGTTCGGTGGCTACACCTTC.